Listed here is a single T cell receptor beta chain. Its binding antigen is unknown. No base quality values were provided; no much bigger clone lies one nucleotide off. This record comes from a study of glioma-infiltrating T cells after dendritic cell vaccination (dated by TCRdb to about 2016). Regarding the complete study: The cohort comprised approximately 15 glioblastoma patients from Phase I and II dendritic cell vaccination trials, 9 newly diagnosed and 6 with recurrent disease. Between the early 2000s and the early 2010s, patients were given autologous tumor lysate-pulsed dendritic cell vaccination. To make the vaccine, monocyte-derived dendritic cells were cultured for under eight days with IL-4 and GM-CSF and then pulsed overnight with autologous tumor lysate. Three intradermal dendritic cell vaccine injections were administered to patients at biweekly intervals in the arm below the axilla. Deep sequencing of TCR beta CDR3 regions was used to quantify tumor-infiltrating lymphocyte content and compare tumor and blood repertoires in dendritic cell-vaccinated glioblastoma patients. Survival after dendritic cell vaccination was correlated with TCR sequencing metrics, such as TIL content and the overlap between tumor and blood repertoires.

To be selected, patients needed enough residual fresh-frozen tumor tissue and more than two years of available survival data. None of the glioblastoma patients carried an isocitrate dehydrogenase mutation, although molecular status otherwise varied. PBMC were collected before vaccination, two weeks after the third vaccination, and at tumor progression when it occurred. The Qiagen DNeasy Blood extraction Kit was used for extraction of genomic DNA. TCRB CDR3 regions were amplified from roughly 1.8 ug genomic DNA, or all available DNA if less, using the immunoSEQ assay. The multiplex PCR relied on 60 forward primers for TCR V beta segments and 13 reverse primers for J beta segments. To estimate reads per starting template, synthetic control templates were spiked into each sample at limiting dilution. Sequencing produced 87 bp reads on the Illumina HiSeq System. In the original analysis: PCR and sequencing errors were removed by a nearest neighbor algorithm that merged closely related sequences. TCR overlap was measured as the percentage of unique tumor TCR beta sequences that were also present in the peripheral blood of the same patient. Here the immuneACCESS table is served through TCRdb, limited to in-frame sequences with V and J called. Missing clones are a known gap in these copies; in checked studies unresolved V genes cover under half, and the rest lacks a known reason. That table furnishes V, J and clone size, whereas the DNA furnished D and trimming. This sample has tens of thousands of clones in its table, and over 75% of those were observed once. Under 2.5% of the sample is taken by the ten largest.

Counted from cysteine to phenylalanine, this CDR3 has 19 amino acids. Just CDR3 DNA is preserved here, 57 bases in frame from base 1. At the junction V is shortened by 4 bases and J by 3 bases; bases outside the gene matches: 14. CDR1 and CDR2 were assigned from the germline V gene as MNHNS and SASEGT. General conclusions and limits of the study: The response model built on TCR overlap across three groups was characterized as speculative, with prospective validation still needed. TCR clonality showed no direct relationship with survival, which suggests that a diverse polyclonal response may matter. Higher estimated pretreatment TIL content predicted longer time to progression and overall survival after dendritic cell vaccination. The cohort was small and heterogeneous, with few patients having full blood and tumor sets and even fewer initial-recurrent tumor pairs.

Sequenced material: blood, taken before dendritic cell vaccination. The TCR sequence derives from a human donor with glioblastoma. Recombination linked TRBV6-1 to TRBJ2-7; 14 bases in between match TRBD2. The DNA reads as follows: TGTGCCAGCAGTGCCCGGACTAGCGGGGGGACCCTGTTGGTCTACGAGCAGTACTTC. The encoded protein is CASSARTSGGTLLVYEQYF.